This TCR beta chain was retrieved from a study of T cell responses to AZD1222 COVID-19 vaccine. Notes on this clone: Its antigen is unknown.

The study's findings and limits: Baseline seropositives among AZD1222 recipients totaled only 6 or 7.

Timing groups of about 4 and about 12 weeks for second doses were pooled. Profiled with immunoSEQ multiplex PCR; TCRdb holds only in-frame clones, not every one. Of around 130,000 clones in the sample, roughly nine tenths were seen once. V lost 4 bases and J lost 1, with 15 bases in between. The CDR3 has 16 residues. Germline V CDR1 and CDR2: KGHDR, SFDVKD. This sequence joins TRBV24-1 and TRBJ1-2; TRBD1 is a possible D gene (6 bases). The starting material was peripheral blood, obtained 28 days after the second AZD1222 dose. This TCR came from an adult who received the AZD1222 COVID-19 vaccine. The CDR3 bases are TGTGCCACCAGTGAGGGGGGCCTTCCGGGTAACTATGGCTACACCTTC. This translates into CATSEGGLPGNYGYTF.